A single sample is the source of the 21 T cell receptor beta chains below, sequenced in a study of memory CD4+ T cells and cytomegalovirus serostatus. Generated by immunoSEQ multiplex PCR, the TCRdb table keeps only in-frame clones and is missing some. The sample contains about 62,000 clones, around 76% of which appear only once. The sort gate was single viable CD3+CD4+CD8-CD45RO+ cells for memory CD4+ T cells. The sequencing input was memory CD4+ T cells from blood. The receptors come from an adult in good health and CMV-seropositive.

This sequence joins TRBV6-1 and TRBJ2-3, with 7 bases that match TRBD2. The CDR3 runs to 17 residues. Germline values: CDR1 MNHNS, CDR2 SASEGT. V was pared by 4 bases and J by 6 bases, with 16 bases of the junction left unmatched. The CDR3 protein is CASSGFRRELYTDTQYF. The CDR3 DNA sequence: TGTGCCAGCAGTGGATTCCGGCGGGAGCTCTACACGGATACGCAGTATTTT.

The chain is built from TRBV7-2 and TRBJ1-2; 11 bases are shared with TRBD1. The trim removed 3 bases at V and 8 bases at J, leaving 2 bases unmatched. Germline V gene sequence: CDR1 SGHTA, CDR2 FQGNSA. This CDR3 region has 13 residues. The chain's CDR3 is CASSLGQGDGYTF. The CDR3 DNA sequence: TGTGCCAGCAGCTTGGGACAGGGGGACGGCTACACCTTC.

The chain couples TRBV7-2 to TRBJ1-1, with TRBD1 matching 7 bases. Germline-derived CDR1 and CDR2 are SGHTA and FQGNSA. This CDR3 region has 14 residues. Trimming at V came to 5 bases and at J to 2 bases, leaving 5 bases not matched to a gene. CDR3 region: CASSPRTGNTEAFF. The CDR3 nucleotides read TGTGCCAGCAGCCCCCGGACAGGTAACACTGAAGCTTTCTTT.

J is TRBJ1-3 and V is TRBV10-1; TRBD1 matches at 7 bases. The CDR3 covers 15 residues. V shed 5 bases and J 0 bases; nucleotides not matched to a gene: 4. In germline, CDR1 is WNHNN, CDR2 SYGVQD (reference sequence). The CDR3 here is CASSPGQASGNTIYF. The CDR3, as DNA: TGCGCCAGCAGTCCCGGACAGGCCTCTGGAAACACCATATATTTT.

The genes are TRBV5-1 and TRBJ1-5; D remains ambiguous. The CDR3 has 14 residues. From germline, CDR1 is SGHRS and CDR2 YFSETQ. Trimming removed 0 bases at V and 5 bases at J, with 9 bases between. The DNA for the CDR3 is TGCGCCAGCAGCTTGGATGTAGGAGATCAGCCCCAGCATTTT. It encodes CASSLDVGDQPQHF.

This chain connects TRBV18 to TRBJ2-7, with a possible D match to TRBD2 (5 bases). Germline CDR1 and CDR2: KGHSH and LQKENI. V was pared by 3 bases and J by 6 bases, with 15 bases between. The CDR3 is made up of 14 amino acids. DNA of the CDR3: TGTGCCAGCTCACCGAGCGTTACTAGTGTCGAGCAGTACTTC. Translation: CASSPSVTSVEQYF.

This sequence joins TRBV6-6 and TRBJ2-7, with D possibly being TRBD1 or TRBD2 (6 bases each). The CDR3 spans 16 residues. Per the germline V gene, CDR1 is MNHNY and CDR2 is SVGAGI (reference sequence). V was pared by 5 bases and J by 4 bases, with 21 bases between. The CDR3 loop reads CASSPPWGAQAYEQYF. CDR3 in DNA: TGTGCCAGCAGTCCTCCTTGGGGGGCCCAGGCATACGAGCAGTACTTC.

In DNA, the CDR3 is TGTGCCAGCAGCTTGGGACTAGATCAAGAGACCCAGTACTTC. This encodes CASSLGLDQETQYF. The rearrangement joins TRBV5-4 to TRBJ2-5, with TRBD2 as a possible D gene (6 bases). V was shortened by 0 bases and J by 2 bases, with 8 bases between the two germline ends. The CDR3 runs to 14 residues. In germline, CDR1 is SGHNT, CDR2 YYREEE (reference sequence).

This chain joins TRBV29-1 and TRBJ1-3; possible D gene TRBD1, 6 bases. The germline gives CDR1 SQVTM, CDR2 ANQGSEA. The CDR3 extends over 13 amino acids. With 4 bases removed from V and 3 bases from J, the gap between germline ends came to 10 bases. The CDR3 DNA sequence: TGCAGCGTTGGGGGGGGCGGTGGAAACACCATATATTTT. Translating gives CSVGGGGGNTIYF.

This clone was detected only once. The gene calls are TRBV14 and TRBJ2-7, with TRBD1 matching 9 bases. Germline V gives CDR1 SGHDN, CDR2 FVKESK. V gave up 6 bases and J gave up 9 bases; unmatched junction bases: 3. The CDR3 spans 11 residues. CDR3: CASSRTGAQYF. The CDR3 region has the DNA TGTGCCAGCAGTCGGACAGGGGCGCAGTACTTC.

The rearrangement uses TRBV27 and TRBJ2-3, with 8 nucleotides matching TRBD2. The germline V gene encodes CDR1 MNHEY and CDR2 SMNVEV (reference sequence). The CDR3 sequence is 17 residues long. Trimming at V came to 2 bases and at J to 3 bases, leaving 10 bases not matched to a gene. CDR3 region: CASSLPGGREVTDTQYF. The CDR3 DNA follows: TGTGCCAGCAGTTTACCGGGGGGGCGGGAGGTTACAGATACGCAGTATTTT.

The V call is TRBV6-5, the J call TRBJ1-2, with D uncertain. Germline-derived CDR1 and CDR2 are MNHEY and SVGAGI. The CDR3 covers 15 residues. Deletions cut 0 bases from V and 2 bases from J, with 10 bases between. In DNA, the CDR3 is TGTGCCAGCAGTTACTCGGGCAGCCGCAACTATGGCTACACCTTC. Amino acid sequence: CASSYSGSRNYGYTF.

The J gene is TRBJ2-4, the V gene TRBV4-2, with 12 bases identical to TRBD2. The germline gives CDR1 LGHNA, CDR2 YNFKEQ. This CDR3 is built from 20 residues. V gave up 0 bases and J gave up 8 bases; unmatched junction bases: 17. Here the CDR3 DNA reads TGTGCCAGCAGCCAAGATATTGCGGCTAGCGGGGGGGTTATAATATACATTCAGTACTTC. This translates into CASSQDIAASGGVIIYIQYF.

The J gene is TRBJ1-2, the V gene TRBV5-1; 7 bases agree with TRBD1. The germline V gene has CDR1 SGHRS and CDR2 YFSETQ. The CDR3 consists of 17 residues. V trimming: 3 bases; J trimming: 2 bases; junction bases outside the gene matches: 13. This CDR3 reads CASSSNPGQSSNYGYTF. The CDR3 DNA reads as TGCGCCAGCAGCTCAAACCCGGGACAGTCTTCAAACTATGGCTACACCTTC. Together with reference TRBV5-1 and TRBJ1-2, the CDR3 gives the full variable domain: KAGVTQTPRYLIKTRGQQVTLSCSPISGHRSVSWYQQTPGQGLQFLFEYFSETQRNKGNFPGRFSGRQFSNSRSEMNVSTLELGDSALYLCASSSNPGQSSNYGYTFGSGTRLTVV.

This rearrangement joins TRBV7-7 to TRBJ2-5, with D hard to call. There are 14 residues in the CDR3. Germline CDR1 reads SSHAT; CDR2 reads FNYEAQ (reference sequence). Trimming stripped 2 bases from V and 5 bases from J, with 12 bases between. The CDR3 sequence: CASSLRLGRETQYF. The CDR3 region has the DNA TGTGCCAGCAGCTTACGGCTAGGACGGGAGACCCAGTACTTC.

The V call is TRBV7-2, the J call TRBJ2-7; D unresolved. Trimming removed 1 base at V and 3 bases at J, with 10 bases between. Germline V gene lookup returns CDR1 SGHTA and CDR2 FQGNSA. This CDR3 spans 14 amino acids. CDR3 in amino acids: CASSLVGFLYEQYF. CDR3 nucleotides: TGTGCCAGCAGCTTAGTGGGGTTCCTCTACGAGCAGTACTTC.

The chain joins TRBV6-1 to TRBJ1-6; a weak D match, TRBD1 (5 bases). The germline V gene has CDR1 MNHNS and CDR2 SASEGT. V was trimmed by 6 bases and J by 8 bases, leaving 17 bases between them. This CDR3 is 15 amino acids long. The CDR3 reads CASRSGGTRDSPLHF. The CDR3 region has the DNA TGTGCCAGCAGGTCCGGTGGGACTAGGGATTCACCCCTCCACTTT.

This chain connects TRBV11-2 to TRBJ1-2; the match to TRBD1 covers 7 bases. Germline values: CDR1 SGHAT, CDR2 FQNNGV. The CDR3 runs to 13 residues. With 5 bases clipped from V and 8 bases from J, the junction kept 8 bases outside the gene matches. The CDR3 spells CASSNEGAGGYTF. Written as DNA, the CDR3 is TGTGCCAGCAGCAATGAGGGGGCAGGAGGCTACACCTTC.

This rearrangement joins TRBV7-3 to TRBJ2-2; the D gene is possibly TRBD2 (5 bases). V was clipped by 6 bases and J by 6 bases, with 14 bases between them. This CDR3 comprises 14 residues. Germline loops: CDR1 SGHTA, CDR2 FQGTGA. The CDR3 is CASSKIGDSGELFF. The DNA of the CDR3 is TGTGCCAGCAGTAAGATCGGGGATTCCGGGGAGCTGTTTTTT.

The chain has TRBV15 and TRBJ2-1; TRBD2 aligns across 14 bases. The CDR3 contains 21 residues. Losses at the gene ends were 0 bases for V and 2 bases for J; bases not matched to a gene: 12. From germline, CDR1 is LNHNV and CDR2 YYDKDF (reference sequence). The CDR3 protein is CATSRDYPGLAGDRTYNEQFF. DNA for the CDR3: TGTGCCACCAGCAGAGACTACCCGGGACTAGCGGGAGATAGGACCTACAATGAGCAGTTCTTC.

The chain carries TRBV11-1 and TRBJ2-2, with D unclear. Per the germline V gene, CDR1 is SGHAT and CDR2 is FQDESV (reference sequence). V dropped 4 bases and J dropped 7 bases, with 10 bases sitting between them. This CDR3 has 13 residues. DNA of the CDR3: TGTGCCAGCAGCTCGACGTCACTCGGGGAGCTGTTTTTT. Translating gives CASSSTSLGELFF.